Each of the 21 T cell receptor beta chains below was sequenced from the same sample in a study of blood T cell repertoires in COVID-19. Data came from immunoSEQ multiplex PCR; TCRdb stores just in-frame clones and leaves some out. This table has roughly 150,000 clones, approximately 83% appearing once. The specimen was peripheral blood. These receptor sequences come from a man in his 70s who had recovered from COVID-19.

This clone showed up just once. The rearrangement joins TRBV6-6 to TRBJ1-5, with 8 bases that match TRBD1. The CDR3 has 14 amino acids. In germline, CDR1 is MNHNY, CDR2 SVGAGI (reference sequence). Trimming took 10 bases from V and 2 from J; bases not matched to a gene: 7. The CDR3 is CATLQGAGNQPQHF. The DNA for the CDR3 is TGTGCCACCCTCCAGGGGGCCGGCAATCAGCCCCAGCATTTT.

This clone was observed once. The rearrangement joins TRBV5-1 to TRBJ1-6; 7 nucleotides align to TRBD1. From germline, CDR1 is SGHRS and CDR2 YFSETQ. The V gene end was trimmed by 3 bases and the J gene end by 8 bases; junction bases not matched to a gene: 5. This CDR3 spans 14 amino acids. CDR3 in amino acids: CASSWTGTDSPLHF. CDR3 nucleotides: TGCGCCAGCAGCTGGACAGGTACGGATTCACCCCTCCACTTT. Filled out from reference TRBV5-1 and TRBJ1-6, the complete variable domain reads KAGVTQTPRYLIKTRGQQVTLSCSPISGHRSVSWYQQTPGQGLQFLFEYFSETQRNKGNFPGRFSGRQFSNSRSEMNVSTLELGDSALYLCASSWTGTDSPLHFGNGTRLTVT.

The chain has TRBV30 and TRBJ2-7; 9 positions match TRBD1. CDR3 length: 15 amino acids. V shed 0 bases, J shed 5 bases, and the junction held 8 bases outside the gene matches. From germline, CDR1 is GTSNPN and CDR2 SVGIG (reference sequence). CDR3 in amino acids: CAWSVGGQGHHEQYF. The CDR3 bases are TGTGCCTGGAGTGTAGGGGGACAGGGTCACCACGAGCAGTACTTC.

The chain links TRBV19 to TRBJ2-1; 11 bases align to TRBD2. The length of the CDR3 is 17 residues. The J segment lost 0 bases and the V segment lost 4 bases, leaving 5 bases of the junction unmatched. CDR1 is LNHDA and CDR2 is SQIVND in the germline V gene (reference sequence). The CDR3 here is CASSTPGLAGSYNEQFF. DNA for the CDR3: TGTGCCAGTAGTACTCCTGGACTAGCGGGCTCCTACAATGAGCAGTTCTTC.

The chain links TRBV7-8 to TRBJ2-7; 7 bases align to TRBD2. With 2 bases clipped from V and 3 bases from J, the junction kept 4 bases outside the gene matches. Per germline, CDR1 SGHVS and CDR2 FQNEAQ. The CDR3 consists of 14 residues. In DNA, the CDR3 is TGTGCCAGCAGCTTATGGCGGGAGAGCTACGAGCAGTACTTC. Protein: CASSLWRESYEQYF.

This clone was seen a single time. This chain joins TRBV6-5 and TRBJ2-5; a possible D gene is TRBD1 (5 bases). V gave up 4 bases and J gave up 4 bases, with 16 bases separating them. The CDR3 has 15 amino acids. Germline loops: CDR1 MNHEY, CDR2 SVGAGI. In nucleotides, the CDR3 is TGTGCCAGCAGTTTCGGTCTACAGGCGCCAGAGACCCAGTACTTC. It yields the protein CASSFGLQAPETQYF.

V and J are TRBV28 and TRBJ1-2; D call uncertain. In germline, CDR1 is MDHEN, CDR2 SYDVKM. Trimming shortened V by 5 bases and J by 2 bases, and 6 bases separated the two germline ends. CDR3 length: 12 amino acids. CDR3 coding DNA: TGTGCCAGCAGTGACACAAACTATGGCTACACCTTC. Translated: CASSDTNYGYTF.

The chain has TRBV6-6 and TRBJ2-3, with D possibly being TRBD2 (7 bases). Looked up from germline, CDR1 is MNHNY and CDR2 is SVGAGI (reference sequence). With 7 bases removed from V and 8 bases from J, the gap between germline ends came to 16 bases. The CDR3 consists of 13 residues. The CDR3 spells CASTTTGGLTQYF. CDR3 bases: TGTGCCAGCACAACAACCGGGGGGCTTACGCAGTATTTT.

This clone showed up just a few times. This chain links TRBV7-8 with TRBJ1-1, with 9 positions matching TRBD1. This CDR3 spans 15 amino acids. The junction had 8 bases not matched to a gene; V was cut back by 3 bases and J by 6 bases. Per the germline V gene, CDR1 is SGHVS and CDR2 is FQNEAQ. CDR3 DNA: TGTGCCAGCAGCTTGTCCGGGACAGGGATCGCTGAAGCTTTCTTT. Translation: CASSLSGTGIAEAFF.

The chain carries TRBV7-2 and TRBJ2-7, with 9 bases aligning to TRBD1. From germline, CDR1 is SGHTA and CDR2 FQGNSA. This CDR3 is built from 14 residues. The junction had 8 bases not matched to a gene; V was cut back by 5 bases and J by 6 bases. CDR3 in amino acids: CASSQGQGRSEQYF. The CDR3 DNA is TGTGCCAGCAGCCAGGGACAGGGAAGGAGCGAGCAGTACTTC.

The rearrangement joins TRBV6-5 to TRBJ1-2; 7 nucleotides match TRBD1. V shed 10 bases and J 8 bases; nucleotides not matched to a gene: 7. The CDR3 is made up of 11 amino acids. CDR1 MNHEY and CDR2 SVGAGI come from the germline V gene. Here the CDR3 reads CATRGTAGYTF. DNA for the CDR3: TGTGCCACGAGAGGGACAGCCGGCTACACCTTC.

The table lists this clone with a few counts. The CDR3 DNA reads TGTGCCAGCAGCTTAGTGGGACAAACAGCCTCCACTGAAGCTTTCTTT. Encoded protein: CASSLVGQTASTEAFF. The J gene is TRBJ1-1, the V gene TRBV7-8, with D maybe TRBD1 (6 bases). This CDR3 spans 16 amino acids. Germline assignment: CDR1 SGHVS and CDR2 FQNEAQ. Trimming pared 1 base from V and 4 bases from J, leaving 16 bases between.

CDR3 amino acids: CASSLTMDSYGYTF. CDR3 coding DNA: TGTGCCAGCAGCTTAACTATGGACAGCTATGGCTACACCTTC. The chain links TRBV7-9 to TRBJ1-2, with D tentatively TRBD1 (6 bases). This CDR3 has 14 residues. The V end was cut by 2 bases, the J end by 4 bases, with 11 bases between. Germline CDR1 and CDR2: SEHNR and FQNEAQ (reference sequence). Combining the CDR3 with reference TRBV7-9 and TRBJ1-2 gives the whole variable domain DTGVSQNPRHKITKRGQNVTFRCDPISEHNRLYWYRQTLGQGPEFLTYFQNEAQLEKSRLLSDRFSAERPKGSFSTLEIQRTEQGDSAMYLCASSLTMDSYGYTFGSGTRLTVV.

The chain uses TRBV3-1 (or the pseudogene TRBV3-2) and TRBJ1-2; 11 nucleotides align to TRBD1. The CDR3 extends over 14 amino acids. V trimming: 8 bases; J trimming: 4 bases; junction bases outside the gene matches: 6. The germline CDR1 and CDR2 sequences are LGHDT and YNNKEL (reference sequence). In nucleotides, the CDR3 is TGTGCCAGCCATGGGACAGGGGGTTTCTATGGCTACACCTTC. Its protein is CASHGTGGFYGYTF.

This chain joins TRBV6-5 and TRBJ2-3; no definite D call. The CDR3 sequence is 16 residues long. Deletions cut 0 bases from V and 1 base from J, with 11 bases between. Germline CDR1 MNHEY, CDR2 SVGAGI. DNA for the CDR3: TGTGCCAGCAGTTACTCGGGTAGCAGCGGCACAGATACGCAGTATTTT. Amino acids: CASSYSGSSGTDTQYF.

The chain has TRBV18 and TRBJ1-6, with TRBD1 matching over 10 bases. CDR3 length: 14 residues. Germline CDR1 is KGHSH and CDR2 is LQKENI. Unmatched junction bases numbered 8, after V lost 5 bases and J lost 13 bases. The CDR3 nucleotides read TGTGCCAGCTCAACGACCACGGACAGGGGGCCCCTCCACTTT. Translation: CASSTTTDRGPLHF.

This CDR3 is CASSALAGQGSYEQYF. DNA for the CDR3: TGTGCCAGCAGCGCCCTTGCGGGACAGGGATCCTACGAGCAGTACTTC. This chain joins TRBV14 and TRBJ2-7; 9 bases match TRBD1. Trimming cost V 5 bases and J 1 base; bases outside gene matches: 9. The germline V gene encodes CDR1 SGHDN and CDR2 FVKESK. The CDR3 runs to 16 residues.

The sample holds one count of this clone. This chain joins TRBV4-1 and TRBJ2-2, with D perhaps matching TRBD1 (6 bases). Trimming pared 4 bases from V and 2 bases from J, leaving 11 bases between. This CDR3 contains 15 residues. From germline, CDR1 is MGHRA and CDR2 YSYEKL. For the CDR3, the DNA is TGCGCCAGCAGCCTCCGGGACATTAACACCGGGGAGCTGTTTTTT. It codes for CASSLRDINTGELFF.

The genes are TRBV5-4 and TRBJ2-3; D is perhaps TRBD2 (6 bases). This CDR3 contains 15 residues. Germline CDR1 and CDR2: SGHNT and YYREEE (reference sequence). V lost 4 bases, J lost 2 bases, and 14 bases lay in between. CDR3 nucleotides: TGTGCCAGCAGCCCAAAGGTAGCGGCCACAGATACGCAGTATTTT. As protein: CASSPKVAATDTQYF.

The rearrangement uses TRBV28 and TRBJ1-5; weak D call: TRBD1 (5 bases). The length of the CDR3 is 14 residues. Germline-derived CDR1 and CDR2 are MDHEN and SYDVKM. The V end was cut by 8 bases, the J end by 6 bases, with 17 bases between. The CDR3 DNA reads TGTGCCAGCTTGCACGGGTCCCAGGGTCAGCCCCAGCATTTT. It codes for CASLHGSQGQPQHF. The full variable domain, completed using reference TRBV28 and TRBJ1-5, is DVKVTQSSRYLVKRTGEKVFLECVQDMDHENMFWYRQDPGLGLRLIYFSYDVKMKEKGDIPEGYSVSREKKERFSLILESASTNQTSMYLCASLHGSQGQPQHFGDGTRLSIL.

The chain is built from TRBV28 and TRBJ1-2; no clear D gene. The germline V and J ends were trimmed by 4 bases and 7 bases, with 7 bases remaining between them. CDR3 length: 11 residues. Germline values: CDR1 MDHEN, CDR2 SYDVKM. CDR3 nucleotide sequence: TGTGCCAGCAGTTCTCTTATTGGCTACACCTTC. It codes for CASSSLIGYTF.